This T cell receptor beta chain was identified during a study of blood T cell repertoires in COVID-19. Details on this clone: The sample has other DNA sequences that encode this CDR3 too.

All enrollees were roughly 18 to 100 years old and from some 24 US areas. J lost 4 bases, V lost 0 bases, and 2 bases had no gene match. Germline V gene sequence: CDR1 SGHRS, CDR2 YFSETQ. The CDR3 has 14 residues. Clones were read by immunoSEQ multiplex PCR, and TCRdb kept only the in-frame ones, dropping some. Of some 200,000 clones listed, roughly four fifths are singletons. This rearrangement joins TRBV5-1 to TRBJ2-5; 8 bases agree with TRBD1. The receptor comes from a man between 40 and 49 years old who had recovered from COVID-19. Sequencing was performed on PBMCs or T cells enriched from blood (not recorded which). The CDR3 loop is CASSLGQGRETQYF. The CDR3 DNA follows: TGCGCCAGCAGCTTGGGACAGGGGAGAGAGACCCAGTACTTC.